This T cell receptor beta chain was recovered during a study of response to subunit inactivated influenza vaccine. Germline lookup yields CDR1 SGHAT and CDR2 FQNNGV. The V and J ends lost 5 bases and 7 bases respectively, with 12 bases between them. This CDR3 is 13 amino acids long. Study-level points and caveats: Each seasonal influenza vaccination, the authors suggested, recruits few new T cells.

As concerns this clonotype: Antigen: not known.

Using its own MiXCR run on the RT-PCR reads, TCRdb lists one record per CDR3 protein. The sample includes hundreds of thousands of distinct CDR3 sequences, over 25% of them seen just once. The receptor comes from a man aged 45-60 years who received an inactivated influenza vaccine. Source: CD4+ T cells sorted from PBMCs, taken 5 days after vaccination. This chain connects TRBV11-2 to TRBJ2-4; tentative D call: TRBD1 (5 bases). Here the CDR3 DNA reads TGTGCCAGCAGCGGAGACCACAGGAACATTCAGTACTTC. It specifies CASSGDHRNIQYF.